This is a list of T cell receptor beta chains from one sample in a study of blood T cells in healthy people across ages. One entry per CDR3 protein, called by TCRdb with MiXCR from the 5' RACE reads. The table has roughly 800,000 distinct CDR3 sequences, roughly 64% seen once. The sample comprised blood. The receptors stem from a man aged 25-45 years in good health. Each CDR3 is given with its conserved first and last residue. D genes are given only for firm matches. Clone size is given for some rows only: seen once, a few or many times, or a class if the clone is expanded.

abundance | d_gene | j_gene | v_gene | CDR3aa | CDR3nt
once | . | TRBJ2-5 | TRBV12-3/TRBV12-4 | CASSRSLEGYNPETQYF | TGTGCCAGCAGTCGATCGTTAGAGGGGTATAACCCAGAGACCCAGTACTTC
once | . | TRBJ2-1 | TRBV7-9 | CASSSIPGTVHLSSYNEQFF | TGTGCCAGCAGCTCGATCCCCGGGACTGTACACTTAAGCTCCTACAATGAGCAGTTCTTC
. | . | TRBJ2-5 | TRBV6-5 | CASKKGNRFQETQYF | TGTGCCAGCAAAAAGGGTAACAGGTTCCAAGAGACCCAGTACTTC
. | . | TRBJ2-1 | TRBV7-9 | CASSYTAGTDNEQFF | TGTGCCAGCAGCTATACTGCCGGGACCGACAATGAGCAGTTCTTC
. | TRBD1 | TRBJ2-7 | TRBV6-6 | CASSYSLGQTYEQYF | TGTGCCAGCAGTTACTCCCTGGGACAGACCTACGAGCAGTACTTC
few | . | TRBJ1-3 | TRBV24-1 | CATAVGFVFTIYF | TGTGCCACCGCCGTTGGCTTTGTTTTCACCATATATTTT
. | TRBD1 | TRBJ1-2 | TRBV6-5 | CASSFIGQGEHYGYTF | TGTGCCAGCAGCTTTATTGGACAGGGAGAACACTATGGCTACACCTTC
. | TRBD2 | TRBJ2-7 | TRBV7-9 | CASSLAGLAAKGAYEQYF | TGTGCCAGCAGCTTAGCGGGACTAGCGGCCAAGGGGGCCTACGAGCAGTACTTC
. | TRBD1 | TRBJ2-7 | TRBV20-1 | CSARGDRDRGEQYF | TGCAGTGCTAGAGGTGACCGGGACAGGGGCGAGCAGTACTTC
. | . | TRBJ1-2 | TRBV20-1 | CSVVRQENINYGYTF | TGCAGTGTTGTGAGACAGGAGAATATTAACTATGGCTACACCTTC
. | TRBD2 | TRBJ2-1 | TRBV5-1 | CASSLRTSPPYNEQFF | TGCGCCAGCAGCTTGAGGACTAGCCCTCCTTACAATGAGCAGTTCTTC
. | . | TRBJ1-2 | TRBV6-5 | CASSSYEGNYGYTF | TGTGCCAGCAGTTCTTATGAGGGAAACTATGGCTACACCTTC
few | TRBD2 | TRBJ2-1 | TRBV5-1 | CASSGSPSGGSYNEQFF | TGCGCCAGCAGCGGCTCCCCTAGCGGGGGCTCCTACAATGAGCAGTTCTTC
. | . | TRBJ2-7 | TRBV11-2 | CASSLDSWSVGEQYF | TGTGCCAGCAGCTTAGATTCTTGGTCAGTCGGTGAGCAGTACTTC
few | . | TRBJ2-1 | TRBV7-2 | CASSPPGLSNNEQFF | TGTGCCAGCAGTCCTCCGGGACTCTCTAACAATGAGCAGTTCTTC
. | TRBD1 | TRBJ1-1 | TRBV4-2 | CASSQGADRGGGSAFF | TGTGCCAGCAGCCAAGGAGCGGACAGGGGCGGTGGTTCAGCTTTCTTT
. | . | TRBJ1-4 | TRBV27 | CASSLLSGMGEKLFF | TGTGCCAGCAGTTTACTGAGCGGGATGGGTGAAAAACTGTTTTTT
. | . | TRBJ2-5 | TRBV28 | CASSLASRDRYEQCF | TGTGCCAGCAGTTTGGCTAGTCGCGATAGATACGAGCAGTGCTTC
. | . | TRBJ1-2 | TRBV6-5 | CASSYGGYQHGYTF | TGTGCCAGCAGTTACGGGGGTTACCAGCATGGCTACACCTTC
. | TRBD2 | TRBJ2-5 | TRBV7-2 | CASSKGLARETQYF | TGTGCCAGCAGCAAAGGACTAGCGAGAGAGACCCAGTACTTC
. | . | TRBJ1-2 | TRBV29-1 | CSVEEGGAGSNGYTF | TGCAGCGTTGAAGAGGGGGGCGCGGGGAGCAATGGCTACACCTTC
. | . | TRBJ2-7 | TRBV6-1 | CASSRSLYEQYF | TGTGCCAGCAGTCGTTCCCTCTACGAGCAGTACTTC
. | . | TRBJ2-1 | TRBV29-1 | CSAGTPDNEQFF | TGCAGCGCGGGGACTCCGGACAATGAGCAGTTCTTC
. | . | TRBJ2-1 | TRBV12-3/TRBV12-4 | CASSLVSWSTTNEQFF | TGTGCCAGCAGTTTAGTGTCGTGGTCGACGACCAATGAGCAGTTCTTC
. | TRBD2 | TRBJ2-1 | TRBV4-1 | CASSHLAGGNEQFF | TGCGCCAGCAGCCATTTAGCGGGAGGCAATGAGCAGTTCTTC
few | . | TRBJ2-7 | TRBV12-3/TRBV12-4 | CASSFRGVEQYF | TGTGCCAGCAGTTTTAGGGGGGTCGAGCAGTACTTC
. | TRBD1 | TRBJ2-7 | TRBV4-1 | CASSQGQGYEQCF | TGCGCCAGCAGCCAGGGACAGGGTTACGAGCAGTGCTTC
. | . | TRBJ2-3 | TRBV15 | CATSTGVEGTDTQYF | TGTGCCACCAGCACAGGTGTGGAAGGGACAGATACGCAGTATTTT
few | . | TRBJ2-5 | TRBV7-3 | CASSLRGGTQETQYF | TGTGCCAGCAGCTTAAGAGGGGGGACACAAGAGACCCAGTACTTC
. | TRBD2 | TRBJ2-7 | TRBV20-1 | CSASTSVSYEQYF | TGCAGTGCCTCGACTAGCGTCTCCTACGAGCAGTACTTC
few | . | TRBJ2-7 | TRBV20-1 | CSATFSGYEQYF | TGCAGTGCCACGTTTAGCGGCTACGAGCAGTACTTC
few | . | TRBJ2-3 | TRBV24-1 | CATSGQITDTQYF | TGTGCCACCAGTGGCCAGATAACAGATACGCAGTATTTT
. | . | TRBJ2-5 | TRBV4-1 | CASSPRPGPSSSQETQYF | TGCGCCAGCAGCCCTAGACCCGGACCCAGCTCTTCACAAGAGACCCAGTACTTC
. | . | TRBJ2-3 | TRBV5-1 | CASSPGQPPTQYF | TGCGCCAGCAGCCCGGGCCAACCTCCTACGCAGTATTTT
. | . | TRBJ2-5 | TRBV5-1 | CASSFAGTREETQYF | TGCGCCAGCAGCTTTGCGGGGACAAGAGAAGAGACCCAGTACTTC
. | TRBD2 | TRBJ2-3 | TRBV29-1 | CSVEDIASGKADTQYF | TGCAGCGTTGAAGATATTGCTAGCGGAAAGGCGGATACGCAGTATTTT
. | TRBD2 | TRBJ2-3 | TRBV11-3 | CASSAGRGRGGTDTQYF | TGTGCCAGCAGCGCCGGGAGGGGTAGGGGGGGTACAGATACGCAGTATTTT
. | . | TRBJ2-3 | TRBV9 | CASSVGEGGGDTQYF | TGTGCCAGCAGCGTAGGAGAGGGAGGGGGTGATACGCAGTATTTT
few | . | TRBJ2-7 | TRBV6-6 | CASSGGREQYF | TGTGCCAGCAGTGGAGGTCGCGAGCAGTACTTC
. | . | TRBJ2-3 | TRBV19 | CASRGSGPKGADTQYF | TGTGCCAGTAGGGGTAGCGGCCCCAAGGGGGCAGATACGCAGTATTTT
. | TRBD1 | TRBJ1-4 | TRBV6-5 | CASSARQGRVFF | TGTGCCAGCAGTGCCCGACAGGGGAGGGTGTTTTTT
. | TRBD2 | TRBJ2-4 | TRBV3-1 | CASSLGLAGETKNIQYF | TGTGCCAGCAGCCTGGGACTAGCGGGAGAAACCAAAAACATTCAGTACTTC
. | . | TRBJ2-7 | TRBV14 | CASSQSSEDEQYF | TGTGCCAGCAGCCAAAGTTCAGAGGACGAGCAGTACTTC
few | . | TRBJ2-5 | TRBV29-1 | CSVGTVAGETQYF | TGCAGCGTTGGAACTGTGGCTGGAGAGACCCAGTACTTC
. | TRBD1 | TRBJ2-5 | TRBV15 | CATGLDRGKETQYF | TGTGCCACCGGCTTGGACAGGGGGAAAGAGACCCAGTACTTC
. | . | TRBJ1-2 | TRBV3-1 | CASSPRGVYGYTF | TGTGCCAGCAGCCCAAGGGGAGTCTATGGCTACACCTTC
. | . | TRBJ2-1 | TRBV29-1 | CSGGDEQFF | TGCAGCGGTGGGGATGAGCAGTTCTTC
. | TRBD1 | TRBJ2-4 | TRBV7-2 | CASSPVGTGDAIQYF | TGTGCCAGCAGCCCCGTCGGGACAGGGGATGCCATTCAGTACTTC
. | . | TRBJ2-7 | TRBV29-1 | CSVLEGVRYEQYF | TGCAGCGTTCTTGAGGGGGTTAGGTACGAGCAGTACTTC
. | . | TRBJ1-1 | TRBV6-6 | CASSDTRNTEAFF | TGTGCCAGCAGTGACACGCGGAACACTGAAGCTTTCTTT
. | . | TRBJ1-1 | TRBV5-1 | CASSRGAYISNTEAFF | TGCGCCAGCAGCCGGGGGGCGTACATCAGTAACACCGAAGCTTTCTTT
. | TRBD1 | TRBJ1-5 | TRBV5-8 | CASSWTGIDQPQHF | TGTGCCAGCAGCTGGACAGGGATAGATCAGCCCCAGCATTTT
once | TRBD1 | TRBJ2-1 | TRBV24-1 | CATSDRGTGESYNEQFF | TGTGCCACCAGTGATCGGGGAACAGGGGAATCCTACAATGAGCAGTTCTTC
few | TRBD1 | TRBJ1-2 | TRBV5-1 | CASSSGQGSYGYTF | TGCGCCAGCAGCTCCGGACAGGGGTCATATGGCTACACCTTC
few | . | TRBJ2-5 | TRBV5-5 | CASSPGTPTQETQYF | TGTGCCAGCAGCCCTGGGACACCCACTCAAGAGACCCAGTACTTC